The clone carrying this T cell receptor (beta chain) occurred a few times. What it binds is not known. Sequenced by immunoSEQ multiplex PCR; TCRdb stores in-frame clones only, minus some. The data show about 29,000 clones, approximately 91% seen once. These data belong to a study of chemoradiotherapy in HPV16-positive cancers. Study summary: Candidate HPV-specific clones and shared TCR motifs came from a couple of HPV16-positive patients.

Overall study findings and caveats: During treatment, candidate HPV-specific clones and E7-related motifs expanded in tumor.

Trimming took 3 bases from V and 2 from J; bases not matched to a gene: 1. There are 14 residues in the CDR3. Germline CDR1 MDHEN, CDR2 SYDVKM. The material sequenced was blood, taken from a patient who underwent chemoradiotherapy. J is TRBJ1-2 and V is TRBV28; 9 nucleotides match TRBD1. This TCR was recovered from a human donor with HPV-associated anogenital cancer. The CDR3 reads CASSLGTGNYGYTF. The CDR3 coding sequence is TGTGCCAGCAGTTTGGGGACAGGGAACTATGGCTACACCTTC.